The present T cell receptor (beta chain) was sequenced within a study of T-cell memory formation after mild COVID-19. Barcoded TCR alpha and TCR beta cDNA libraries with UMIs came from 5'RACE using constant-segment primers. TCRdb passed the 5' RACE reads through MiXCR, listing each CDR3 protein once. The top ten hold 20% to 25% of the sample, which has about 320,000 distinct CDR3 sequences, approximately 14% seen once. The CDR3 covers 15 residues. Between the trimmed V and J ends, which lost 5 bases and 2 bases, there was a span of 16 bases. Germline V CDR1 and CDR2: SGHVS, FQNEAQ. At least ten counts were recorded for this clonotype.

The genes are TRBV7-8 and TRBJ2-7; D is unresolved. The source material was PBMCs or a T cell subset sorted from them (not recorded which). The TCR sequence derives from a man between 18 and 29 years old who had mild COVID-19 (a few samples of this study predate the infection). Cell type and time point are not known. CDR3 sequence: CASSPGRLTTYEQYF. CDR3 sequence (DNA): TGTGCCAGCAGCCCAGGACGGCTCACTACCTACGAGCAGTACTTC.